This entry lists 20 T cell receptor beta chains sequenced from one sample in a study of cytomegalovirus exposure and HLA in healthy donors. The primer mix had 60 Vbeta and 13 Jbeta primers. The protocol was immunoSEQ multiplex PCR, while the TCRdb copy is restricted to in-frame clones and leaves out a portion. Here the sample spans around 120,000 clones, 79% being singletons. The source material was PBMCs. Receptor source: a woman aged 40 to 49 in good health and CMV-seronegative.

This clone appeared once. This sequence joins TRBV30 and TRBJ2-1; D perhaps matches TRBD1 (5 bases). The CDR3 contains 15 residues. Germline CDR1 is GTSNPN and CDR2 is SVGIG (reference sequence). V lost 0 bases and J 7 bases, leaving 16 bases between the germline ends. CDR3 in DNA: TGTGCCTGGAGTGTACACAGGAGAATGGATAATGAGCAGTTCTTC. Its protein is CAWSVHRRMDNEQFF.

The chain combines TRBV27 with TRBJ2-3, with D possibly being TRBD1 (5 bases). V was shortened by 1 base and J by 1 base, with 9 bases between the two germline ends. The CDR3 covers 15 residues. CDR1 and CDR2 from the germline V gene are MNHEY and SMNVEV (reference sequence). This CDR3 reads CASSLLTGRTDTQYF. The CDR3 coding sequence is TGTGCCAGCAGTTTATTAACAGGTCGCACAGATACGCAGTATTTT.

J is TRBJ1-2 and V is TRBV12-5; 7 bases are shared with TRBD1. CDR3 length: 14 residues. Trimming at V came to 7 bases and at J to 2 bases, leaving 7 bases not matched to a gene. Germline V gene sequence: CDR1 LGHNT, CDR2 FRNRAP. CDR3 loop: CASAPTGKNYGYTF. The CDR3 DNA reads TGTGCTAGTGCCCCGACAGGGAAGAACTATGGCTACACCTTC.

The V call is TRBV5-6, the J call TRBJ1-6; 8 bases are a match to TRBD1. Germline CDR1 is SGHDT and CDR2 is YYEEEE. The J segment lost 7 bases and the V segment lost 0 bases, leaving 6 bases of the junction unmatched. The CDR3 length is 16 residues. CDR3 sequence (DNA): TGTGCCAGCAGCTTGGTGAGGACAGGGCGGAATTCACCCCTCCACTTT. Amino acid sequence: CASSLVRTGRNSPLHF.

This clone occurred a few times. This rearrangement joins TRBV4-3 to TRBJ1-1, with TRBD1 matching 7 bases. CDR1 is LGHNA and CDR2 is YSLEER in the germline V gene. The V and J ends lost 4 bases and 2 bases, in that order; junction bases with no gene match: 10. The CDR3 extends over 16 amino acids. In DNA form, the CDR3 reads TGCGCCAGCAGCCTTTCCGCGACAGGGTCCAACACTGAAGCTTTCTTT. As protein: CASSLSATGSNTEAFF.

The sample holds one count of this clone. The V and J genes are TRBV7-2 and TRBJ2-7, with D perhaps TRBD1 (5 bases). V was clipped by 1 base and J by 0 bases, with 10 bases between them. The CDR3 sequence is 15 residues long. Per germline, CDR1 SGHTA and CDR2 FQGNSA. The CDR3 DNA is TGTGCCAGCAGCTTAGATAGGGGCATCTCCTACGAGCAGTACTTC. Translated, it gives CASSLDRGISYEQYF.

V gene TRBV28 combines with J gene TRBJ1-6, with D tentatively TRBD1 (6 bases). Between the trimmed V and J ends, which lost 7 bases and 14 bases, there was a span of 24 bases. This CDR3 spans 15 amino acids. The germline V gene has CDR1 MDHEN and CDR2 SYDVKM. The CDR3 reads CASTVTGKGRAALHF. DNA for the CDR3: TGTGCCAGCACCGTTACAGGGAAGGGGAGGGCGGCCCTCCACTTT. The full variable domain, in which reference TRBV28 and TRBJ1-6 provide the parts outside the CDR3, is DVKVTQSSRYLVKRTGEKVFLECVQDMDHENMFWYRQDPGLGLRLIYFSYDVKMKEKGDIPEGYSVSREKKERFSLILESASTNQTSMYLCASTVTGKGRAALHFGNGTRLTVT.

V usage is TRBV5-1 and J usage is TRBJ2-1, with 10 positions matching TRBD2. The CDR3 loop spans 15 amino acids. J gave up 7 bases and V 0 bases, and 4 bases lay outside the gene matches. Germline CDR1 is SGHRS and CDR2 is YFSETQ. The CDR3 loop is CASSLGPSGSNEQFF. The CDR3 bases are TGCGCCAGCAGCTTGGGCCCTAGCGGGAGTAATGAGCAGTTCTTC.

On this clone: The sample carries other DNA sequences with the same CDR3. As DNA, the CDR3 is TGCGCCAGCAGCTTGGGGGGCGCAGATACGCAGTATTTT. It specifies CASSLGGADTQYF. V is TRBV5-1 and J is TRBJ2-3, with D maybe TRBD1 (5 bases). CDR1 SGHRS and CDR2 YFSETQ come from the germline V gene. The CDR3 covers 13 residues. V lost 0 bases to trimming and J lost 4 bases, with 6 bases between them.

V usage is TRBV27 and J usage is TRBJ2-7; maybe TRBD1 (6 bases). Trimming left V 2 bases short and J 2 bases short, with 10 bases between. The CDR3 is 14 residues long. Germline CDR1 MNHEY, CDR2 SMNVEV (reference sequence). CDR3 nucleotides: TGTGCCAGCAGTTTAAAAGGACAGCCCTACGAGCAGTACTTC. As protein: CASSLKGQPYEQYF.

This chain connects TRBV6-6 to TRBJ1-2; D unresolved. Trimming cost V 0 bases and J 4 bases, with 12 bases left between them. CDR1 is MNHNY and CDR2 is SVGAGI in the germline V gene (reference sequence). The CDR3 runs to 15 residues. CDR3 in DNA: TGTGCCAGCAGTTACTCAGGGAGGAACCCCTATGGCTACACCTTC. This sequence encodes CASSYSGRNPYGYTF.

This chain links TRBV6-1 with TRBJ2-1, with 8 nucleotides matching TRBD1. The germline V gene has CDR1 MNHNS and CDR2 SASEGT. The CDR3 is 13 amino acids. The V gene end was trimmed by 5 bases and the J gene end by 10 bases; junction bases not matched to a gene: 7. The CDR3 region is CASSKTGVDEQFF. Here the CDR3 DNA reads TGTGCCAGCAGTAAGACAGGGGTGGACGAGCAGTTCTTC.

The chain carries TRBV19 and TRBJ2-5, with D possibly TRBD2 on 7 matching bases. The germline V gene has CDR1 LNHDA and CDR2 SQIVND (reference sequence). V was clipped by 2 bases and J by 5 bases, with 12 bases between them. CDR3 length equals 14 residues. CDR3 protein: CASSIRGGGETQYF. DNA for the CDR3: TGTGCCAGTAGTATAAGGGGGGGTGGGGAGACCCAGTACTTC.

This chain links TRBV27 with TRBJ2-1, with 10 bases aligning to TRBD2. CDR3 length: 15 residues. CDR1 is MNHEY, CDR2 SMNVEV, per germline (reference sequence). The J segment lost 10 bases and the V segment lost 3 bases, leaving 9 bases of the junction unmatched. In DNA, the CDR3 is TGTGCCAGCAGTTTTCGGCTAGCGGGAGATCGGGAGCAGTTCTTC. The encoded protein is CASSFRLAGDREQFF.

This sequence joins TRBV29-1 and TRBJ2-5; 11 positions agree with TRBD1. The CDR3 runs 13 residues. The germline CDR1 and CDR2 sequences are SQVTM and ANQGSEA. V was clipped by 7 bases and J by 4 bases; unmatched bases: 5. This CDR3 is CSARTGGGETQYF. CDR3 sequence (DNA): TGCAGCGCCCGGACAGGGGGCGGAGAGACCCAGTACTTC.

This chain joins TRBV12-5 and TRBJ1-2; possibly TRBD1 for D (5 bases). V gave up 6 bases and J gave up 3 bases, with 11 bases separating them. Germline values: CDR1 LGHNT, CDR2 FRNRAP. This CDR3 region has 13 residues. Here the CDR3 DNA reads TGTGCTAGTGGCCTGGTCAGGGACTATGGCTACACCTTC. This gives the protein CASGLVRDYGYTF.

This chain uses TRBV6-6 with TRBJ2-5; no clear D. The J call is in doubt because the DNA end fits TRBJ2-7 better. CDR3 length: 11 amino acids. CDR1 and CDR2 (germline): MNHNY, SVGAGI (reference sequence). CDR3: CASSDIYEQYF. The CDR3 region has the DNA TGTGCCAGCTCTGACATCTACGAGCAGTACTTC.

The CDR3 DNA reads as TGCGCCAGCAGCCAGACAGGCCCTACTTACTATGGCTACACCTTC. Its translation is CASSQTGPTYYGYTF. The rearrangement joins TRBV4-1 to TRBJ1-2; D may be TRBD1 (6 bases). Germline CDR1 reads MGHRA; CDR2 reads YSYEKL. Trimming took off 3 bases at V and 3 bases at J, with 14 bases between the two ends. The CDR3 is 15 residues long.

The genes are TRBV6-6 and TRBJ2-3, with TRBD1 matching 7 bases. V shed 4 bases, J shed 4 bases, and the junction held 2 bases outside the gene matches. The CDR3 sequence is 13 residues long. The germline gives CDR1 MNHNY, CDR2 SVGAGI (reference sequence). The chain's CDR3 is CASSSTGADTQYF. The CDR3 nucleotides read TGTGCCAGCAGTTCAACAGGGGCAGATACGCAGTATTTT.

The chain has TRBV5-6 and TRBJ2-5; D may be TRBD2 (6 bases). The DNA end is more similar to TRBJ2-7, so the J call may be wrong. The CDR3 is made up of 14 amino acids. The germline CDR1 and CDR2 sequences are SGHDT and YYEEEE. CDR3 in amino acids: CASSLGAGYHEQYF. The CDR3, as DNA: TGTGCCAGCAGCTTGGGGGCGGGGTACCACGAGCAGTACTTC.